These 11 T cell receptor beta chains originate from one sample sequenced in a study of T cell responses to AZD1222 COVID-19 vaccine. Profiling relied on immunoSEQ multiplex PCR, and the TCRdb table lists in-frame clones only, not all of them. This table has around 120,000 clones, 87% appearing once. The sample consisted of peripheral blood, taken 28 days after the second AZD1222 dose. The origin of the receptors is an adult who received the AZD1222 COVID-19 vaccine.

CDR3 bases: TGCAGCGTTGCCGGGACTAGCGGTACAGATACGCAGTATTTT. It yields the protein CSVAGTSGTDTQYF. This chain uses TRBV29-1 with TRBJ2-3; 11 bases match TRBD2. Germline V gene data show CDR1 as SQVTM and CDR2 as ANQGSEA. Trimming at V came to 4 bases and at J to 3 bases, leaving 3 bases not matched to a gene. This CDR3 has 14 amino acids.

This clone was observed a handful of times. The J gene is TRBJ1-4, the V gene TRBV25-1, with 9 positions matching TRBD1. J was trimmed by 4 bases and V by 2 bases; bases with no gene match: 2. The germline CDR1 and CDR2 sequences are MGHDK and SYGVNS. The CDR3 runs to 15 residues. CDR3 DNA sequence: TGTGCCAGCAGTGAACCGGGACAGGGTAATGAAAAACTGTTTTTT. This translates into CASSEPGQGNEKLFF.

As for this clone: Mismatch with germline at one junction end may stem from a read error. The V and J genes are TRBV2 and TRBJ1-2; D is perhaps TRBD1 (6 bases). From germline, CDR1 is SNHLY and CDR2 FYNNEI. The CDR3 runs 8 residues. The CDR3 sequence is CASRWGHF. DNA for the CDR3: TGTGCCAGCAGATGGGGACACTTC.

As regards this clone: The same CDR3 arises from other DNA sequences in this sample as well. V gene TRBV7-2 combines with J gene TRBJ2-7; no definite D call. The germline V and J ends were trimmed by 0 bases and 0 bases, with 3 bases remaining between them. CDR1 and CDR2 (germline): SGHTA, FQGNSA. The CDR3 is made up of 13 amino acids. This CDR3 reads CASSLAASYEQYF. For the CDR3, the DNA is TGTGCCAGCAGCTTAGCGGCCTCCTACGAGCAGTACTTC.

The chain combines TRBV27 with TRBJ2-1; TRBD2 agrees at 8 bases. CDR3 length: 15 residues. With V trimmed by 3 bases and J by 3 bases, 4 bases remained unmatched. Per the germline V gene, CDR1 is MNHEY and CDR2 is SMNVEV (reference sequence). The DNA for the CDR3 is TGTGCCAGCAGTTTGGGACTAGGGAACTACAATGAGCAGTTCTTC. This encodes CASSLGLGNYNEQFF.

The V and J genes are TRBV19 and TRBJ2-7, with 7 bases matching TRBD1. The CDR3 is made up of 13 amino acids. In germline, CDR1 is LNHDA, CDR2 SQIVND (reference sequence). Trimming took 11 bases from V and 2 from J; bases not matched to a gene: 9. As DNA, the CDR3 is TGTGCCCGAAGGGACAGTCCGACCTACGAGCAGTACTTC. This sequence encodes CARRDSPTYEQYF. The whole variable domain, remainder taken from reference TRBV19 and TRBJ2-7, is DGGITQSPKYLFRKEGQNVTLSCEQNLNHDAMYWYRQDPGQGLRLIYYSQIVNDFQKGDIAEGYSVSREKKESFPLTVTSAQKNPTAFYLCARRDSPTYEQYFGPGTRLTVT.

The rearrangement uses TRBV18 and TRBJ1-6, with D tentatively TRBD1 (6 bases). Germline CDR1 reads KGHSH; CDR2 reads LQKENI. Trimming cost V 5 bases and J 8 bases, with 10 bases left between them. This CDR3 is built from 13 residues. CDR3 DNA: TGTGCCAGCTCAGCAGGGGAGGATTCACCCCTCCACTTT. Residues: CASSAGEDSPLHF.

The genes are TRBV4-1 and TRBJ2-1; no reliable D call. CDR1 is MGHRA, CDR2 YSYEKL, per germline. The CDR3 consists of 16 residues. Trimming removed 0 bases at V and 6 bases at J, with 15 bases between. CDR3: CASSQESRTLPNEQFF. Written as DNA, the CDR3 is TGCGCCAGCAGCCAAGAGTCGCGAACCCTCCCCAATGAGCAGTTCTTC.

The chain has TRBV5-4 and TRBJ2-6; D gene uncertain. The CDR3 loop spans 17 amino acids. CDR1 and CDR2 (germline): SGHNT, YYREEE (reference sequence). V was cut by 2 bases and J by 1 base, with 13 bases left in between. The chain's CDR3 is CASSFATLGSGANVLTF. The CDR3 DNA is TGTGCCAGCAGCTTTGCCACCTTAGGGTCTGGGGCCAACGTCCTGACTTTC. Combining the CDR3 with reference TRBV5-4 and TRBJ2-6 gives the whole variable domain ETGVTQSPTHLIKTRGQQVTLRCSSQSGHNTVSWYQQALGQGPQFIFQYYREEENGRGNFPPRFSGLQFPNYSSELNVNALELDDSALYLCASSFATLGSGANVLTFGAGSRLTVL.

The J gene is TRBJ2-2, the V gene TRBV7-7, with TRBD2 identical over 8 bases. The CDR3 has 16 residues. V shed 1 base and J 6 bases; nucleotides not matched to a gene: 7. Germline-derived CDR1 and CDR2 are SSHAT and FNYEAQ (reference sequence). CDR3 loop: CASSLVRAGGAGELFF. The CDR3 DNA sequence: TGTGCCAGCAGCTTAGTCCGCGCGGGAGGTGCCGGGGAGCTGTTTTTT.

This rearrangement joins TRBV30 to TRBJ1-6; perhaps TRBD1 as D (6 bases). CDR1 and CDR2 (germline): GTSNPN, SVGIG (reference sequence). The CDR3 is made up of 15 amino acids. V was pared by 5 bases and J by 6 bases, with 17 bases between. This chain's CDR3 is CAWGQYSGSNSPLHF. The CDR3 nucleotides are TGTGCCTGGGGACAGTATTCGGGTAGTAATTCACCCCTCCACTTT.